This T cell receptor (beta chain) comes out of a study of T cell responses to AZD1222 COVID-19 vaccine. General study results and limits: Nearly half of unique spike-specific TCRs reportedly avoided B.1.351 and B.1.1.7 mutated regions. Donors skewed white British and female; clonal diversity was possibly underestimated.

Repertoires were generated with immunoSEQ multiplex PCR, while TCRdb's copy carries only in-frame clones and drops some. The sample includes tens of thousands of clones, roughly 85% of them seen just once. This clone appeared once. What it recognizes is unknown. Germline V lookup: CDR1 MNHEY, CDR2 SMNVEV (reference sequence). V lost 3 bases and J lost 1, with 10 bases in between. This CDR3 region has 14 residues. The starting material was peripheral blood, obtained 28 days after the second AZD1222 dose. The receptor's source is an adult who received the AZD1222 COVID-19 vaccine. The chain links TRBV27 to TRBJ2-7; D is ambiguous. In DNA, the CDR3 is TGTGCCAGCAGTTTCGTCAGTGCATCCTACGAGCAGTACTTC. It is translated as CASSFVSASYEQYF.